Below are 26 T cell receptor beta chains sequenced from a single sample in a study of T cell repertoires in cytomegalovirus infection. TCRdb reprocessed the reads via MiXCR and lists one record per CDR3 protein. This table holds fewer than 550,000 distinct CDR3 sequences, roughly 30% found once. The sequenced sample consisted of PBMCs. The receptors shown here come from a human donor in good health (CMV status not recorded). Some clones in this sample may be carry-over from other donors' samples.

With respect to this clonotype: This clone may be a read error of a much larger clone one base away. The V call is TRBV7-2, the J call TRBJ2-2; D possibly corresponds to TRBD2 (5 bases). This CDR3 is 14 amino acids long. Trimming shortened V by 5 bases and J by 6 bases, and 13 bases separated the two germline ends. Germline assignment: CDR1 SGHTA and CDR2 FQGNSA. The CDR3 coding sequence is TGTGCCAGCAGCGCCCTGACCGGGGCCGGGGAGCTGTTTTTT. Protein: CASSALTGAGELFF. Filled out from reference TRBV7-2 and TRBJ2-2, the complete variable domain reads GAGVSQSPSNKVTEKGKDVELRCDPISGHTALYWYRQSLGQGLEFLIYFQGNSAPDKSGLPSDRFSAERTGGSVSTLTIQRTQQEDSAVYLCASSALTGAGELFFGEGSRLTVL.

The chain combines TRBV29-1 with TRBJ1-1; 7 positions agree with TRBD1. The CDR3 has 15 residues. With 6 bases clipped from V and 6 bases from J, the junction kept 16 bases outside the gene matches. Germline V gene sequence: CDR1 SQVTM, CDR2 ANQGSEA. The CDR3 coding sequence is TGCAGCGTCGCTGGGACAGCGGCCGATGTGGCTGAAGCTTTCTTT. Its protein product is CSVAGTAADVAEAFF.

For this clonotype: This may stem from a read error, because a much larger clone lies one nucleotide away. The chain's CDR3 is CASTDPAEGEKLIF. Written as DNA, the CDR3 is TGTGCCAGCACCGACCCCGCAGAGGGTGAAAAACTGATTTTT. The V and J genes are TRBV6-6 and TRBJ1-4; D is ambiguous. This CDR3 comprises 14 residues. Germline CDR1 MNHNY, CDR2 SVGAGI (reference sequence).

The chain recombines TRBV18 with TRBJ1-1; D not certain. Between the trimmed V and J ends, which lost 2 bases and 6 bases, there was a span of 28 bases. Germline assignment: CDR1 KGHSH and CDR2 LQKENI. CDR3 length equals 19 residues. The CDR3 sequence: CASSPGLRTYIPKRSEAFF. In nucleotides, the CDR3 is TGTGCCAGCTCACCAGGGTTGCGGACCTATATCCCGAAGAGGTCTGAAGCTTTCTTT.

This chain connects TRBV19 to TRBJ2-5; TRBD2 might be the D (6 bases). The germline CDR1 and CDR2 sequences are LNHDA and SQIVND (reference sequence). V lost 8 bases and J lost 5, with 15 bases in between. The CDR3 covers 13 residues. The CDR3: CASGRREWETQYF. The CDR3, as DNA: TGTGCCAGTGGCCGCCGGGAGTGGGAGACCCAGTACTTC. The variable domain in full, with the rest retrieved from reference TRBV19 and TRBJ2-5, is DGGITQSPKYLFRKEGQNVTLSCEQNLNHDAMYWYRQDPGQGLRLIYYSQIVNDFQKGDIAEGYSVSREKKESFPLTVTSAQKNPTAFYLCASGRREWETQYFGPGTRLLVL.

This chain joins TRBV12-3 or TRBV12-4 and TRBJ1-5; D is unresolved. Deletions cut 1 base from V and 6 bases from J, with 10 bases between. The CDR3 is made up of 14 amino acids. Here the CDR3 DNA reads TGTGCCAGCAGTTTAGGAGGGAGTATTCAGCCCCAGCATTTT. Residues: CASSLGGSIQPQHF.

This clonotype was seen only a few times. J is TRBJ2-3 and V is TRBV20-1; D gene unclear. In germline, CDR1 is DFQATT, CDR2 SNEGSKA (reference sequence). This CDR3 has 14 amino acids. The V end was cut by 4 bases, the J end by 0 bases, with 11 bases between. CDR3 sequence: CSAIIVGSTDTQYF. Written as DNA, the CDR3 is TGCAGTGCTATCATAGTTGGAAGCACAGATACGCAGTATTTT.

The chain has TRBV29-1 and TRBJ2-2; D might be TRBD1 (6 bases). The CDR3 length is 12 residues. CDR1 and CDR2 (germline): SQVTM, ANQGSEA. V was trimmed by 7 bases and J by 4 bases, leaving 10 bases between them. CDR3 nucleotides: TGCAGCGGATGCAGGGGCACCGGGGAGCTGTTTTTT. Protein sequence: CSGCRGTGELFF.

The V call is TRBV5-1, the J call TRBJ2-7; the match to TRBD1 covers 10 bases. The germline V gene has CDR1 SGHRS and CDR2 YFSETQ. V lost 0 bases to trimming and J lost 1 base; unmatched junction nucleotides: 4. The CDR3 totals 16 residues. The CDR3 region is CASSLVWDRGSYEQYF. As DNA, the CDR3 is TGCGCCAGCAGCTTGGTATGGGACAGGGGATCCTACGAGCAGTACTTC.

The chain has TRBV10-3 and TRBJ1-1; maybe TRBD1 (5 bases). Germline CDR1 is ENHRY and CDR2 is SYGVKD. There are 16 residues in the CDR3. Between the trimmed V and J ends, which lost 3 bases and 5 bases, there was a span of 19 bases. For the CDR3, the DNA is TGTGCCATCAGTGATGGGGAGGGGAGATTGCAGACTGAAGCTTTCTTT. It yields the protein CAISDGEGRLQTEAFF.

This chain links TRBV4-1 with TRBJ1-4; D perhaps matches TRBD1 (6 bases). V lost 2 bases and J 7 bases, leaving 17 bases between the germline ends. This CDR3 has 16 residues. Germline V CDR1 and CDR2: MGHRA, YSYEKL. The CDR3 nucleotides are TGCGCCAGCAGCCAAAACTCCCGGGGGGCCGGTGAAAAACTGTTTTTT. Encoded protein: CASSQNSRGAGEKLFF.

Concerning this clonotype itself: Mismatch with germline at one junction end may stem from a read error. In DNA, the CDR3 is TGTTCCAGCGGACTAGCGGGGGGCAATGAGCAGTTCTTC. It translates to CSSGLAGGNEQFF. The chain uses TRBV9 and TRBJ2-1; the match to TRBD2 covers 14 bases. The CDR3 length is 13 residues. CDR1 SGDLS and CDR2 YYNGEE come from the germline V gene. Drawing the rest from reference TRBV9 and TRBJ2-1, the complete variable domain is DSGVTQTPKHLITATGQRVTLRCSPRSGDLSVYWYQQSLDQGLQFLIQYYNGEERAKGNILERFSAQQFPDLHSELNLSSLELGDSALYFCSSGLAGGNEQFFGPGTRLTVL.

At least ten counts were recorded for this clonotype. V and J are TRBV12-3 or TRBV12-4 and TRBJ1-3; D is uncertain. Trimming took 8 bases from V and 2 from J, leaving 16 bases between them. CDR3 length equals 15 residues. In nucleotides, the CDR3 is TGTGCCAGCGGATCACGGGCAGAACCTGGAAACACCATATATTTT. It translates to CASGSRAEPGNTIYF.

This clonotype was seen repeatedly, ten times or more. CDR3 bases: TGTGCCAGCAGCTTAACCCACTCTGGAAACACCATATATTTT. It is translated as CASSLTHSGNTIYF. V and J are TRBV7-3 and TRBJ1-3; D uncertain. Trimming pared 0 bases from V and 0 bases from J, leaving 3 bases between. Per germline, CDR1 SGHTA and CDR2 FQGTGA. The CDR3 is made up of 14 amino acids.

About this clonotype: Here the CDR3 omits its conserved ending phenylalanine or tryptophan, so a read error is the likely source. The rearrangement uses TRBV7-8 and TRBJ2-2; no clear D. Trimming took off 2 bases at V and 7 bases at J, with 11 bases between the two ends. The germline V gene encodes CDR1 SGHVS and CDR2 FQNEAQ. The CDR3 totals 14 residues. CDR3 bases: TGTGCCAGCAGCTTACTCAGATTCGACGGGGAGCTGTTTTCT. Amino acid sequence: CASSLLRFDGELFS.

V usage is TRBV13 and J usage is TRBJ1-5; D is possibly TRBD1 (5 bases). The CDR3 sequence is 13 residues long. The V and J ends lost 7 bases and 6 bases respectively, with 13 bases between them. Per the germline V gene, CDR1 is PRHDT and CDR2 is FYEKMQ (reference sequence). DNA of the CDR3: TGTGCCAGCACTAAGGGGTCCGGTCAGCCCCAGCATTTT. This gives the protein CASTKGSGQPQHF.

About this clonotype itself: This sequence may be a read error, since a much larger clone differs from it by one base. Here the CDR3 omits its conserved ending phenylalanine or tryptophan, so a read error is the likely source. The V and J genes are TRBV4-1 and TRBJ2-3; D remains unclear. V was cut by 1 base and J by 1 base, with 6 bases left in between. The CDR3 loop spans 14 amino acids. The germline gives CDR1 MGHRA, CDR2 YSYEKL. CDR3: CASSQGARTDTQYL. The CDR3 DNA is TGCGCCAGCAGCCAAGGGGCTCGCACAGATACGCAGTATTTG.

This rearrangement joins TRBV20-1 to TRBJ1-5; D is uncertain. The CDR3 sequence is 18 residues long. Trimming cost V 7 bases and J 0 bases, with 25 bases left between them. Germline CDR1 reads DFQATT; CDR2 reads SNEGSKA (reference sequence). This chain's CDR3 is CSVLRPGKSISSNQPQHF. DNA of the CDR3: TGCAGTGTCCTTAGGCCCGGAAAATCGATCAGTAGCAATCAGCCCCAGCATTTT.

The genes are TRBV6-2 or TRBV6-3 and TRBJ2-7; D is unresolved. The germline V and J ends were trimmed by 2 bases and 6 bases, with 11 bases remaining between them. Germline V gene lookup returns CDR1 MNHEY and CDR2 SVGEGT. The CDR3 consists of 13 residues. The CDR3 DNA reads as TGTGCCAGCAGTTACGCCTTCACACTCGAGCAGTACTTC. Its translation is CASSYAFTLEQYF.

The chain employs TRBV6-6 and TRBJ2-2; TRBD1 aligns across 9 bases. CDR1 and CDR2 from the germline V gene are MNHNY and SVGAGI (reference sequence). The V segment lost 5 bases and the J segment 0 bases; nucleotides outside the gene matches: 4. The CDR3 totals 16 residues. CDR3 region: CASSRGQGTNTGELFF. The CDR3 DNA is TGTGCCAGCAGTCGGGGACAGGGCACGAACACCGGGGAGCTGTTTTTT.

A few counts support this clonotype. The chain recombines TRBV5-4 with TRBJ1-4, with D perhaps matching TRBD1 (5 bases). V was trimmed by 4 bases and J by 7 bases, leaving 20 bases between them. Germline V gene data show CDR1 as SGHNT and CDR2 as YYREEE (reference sequence). CDR3 length equals 16 residues. The CDR3 protein is CASSGGTGRTSEKLFF. DNA of the CDR3: TGTGCCAGCAGCGGGGGAACAGGAAGGACGTCTGAAAAACTGTTTTTT.

The chain carries TRBV29-1 and TRBJ1-1; D unresolved. This CDR3 spans 13 amino acids. The V gene's germline CDR1 is SQVTM and CDR2 ANQGSEA. Trimming removed 6 bases at V and 4 bases at J, with 15 bases between. Here the CDR3 DNA reads TGCAGCGTAGACACGGACTCAGGCACTGAAGCTTTCTTT. This codes for CSVDTDSGTEAFF. The full variable domain, its missing parts supplied by reference TRBV29-1 and TRBJ1-1, is SAVISQKPSRDICQRGTSLTIQCQVDSQVTMMFWYRQQPGQSLTLIATANQGSEATYESGFVIDKFPISRPNLTFSTLTVSNMSPEDSSIYLCSVDTDSGTEAFFGQGTRLTVV.

The V and J genes are TRBV6-4 and TRBJ2-2; D unresolved. Trimming stripped 7 bases from V and 0 bases from J, with 12 bases between. The CDR3 has 15 residues. From germline, CDR1 is MRHNA and CDR2 SNTAGT. The CDR3 DNA follows: TGTGCCAGCAAACGCCCAGCGACGAACACCGGGGAGCTGTTTTTT. Encoded protein: CASKRPATNTGELFF.

Ten or more counts support this clonotype. V is TRBV12-3 or TRBV12-4 and J is TRBJ2-1, with D perhaps given as TRBD1 or TRBD2 (5 bases each). There are 13 residues in the CDR3. The V end lost 3 bases, the J end lost 5 bases, and 8 bases lay between the germline ends. For the CDR3, the DNA is TGTGCCAGCAGTTTTTTGGGGGACAATGAGCAGTTCTTC. The encoded protein is CASSFLGDNEQFF.

This clonotype has more than one count but fewer than ten. The V gene is TRBV6-6, the J gene TRBJ2-7; 10 nucleotides line up with TRBD2. Losses at the gene ends were 6 bases for V and 1 base for J; bases not matched to a gene: 6. This CDR3 comprises 15 residues. CDR1 and CDR2 from the germline V gene are MNHNY and SVGAGI (reference sequence). The CDR3 protein is CASSPLAGASYEQYF. CDR3 in DNA: TGTGCCAGCAGCCCCCTAGCGGGGGCGTCCTACGAGCAGTACTTC.

This clonotype was seen repeatedly, ten times or more. The rearrangement uses TRBV15 and TRBJ1-1, with unresolved D. Germline CDR1 and CDR2: LNHNV and YYDKDF (reference sequence). V was trimmed by 0 bases and J by 0 bases, leaving 2 bases between them. The CDR3 covers 13 residues. The CDR3 region has the DNA TGTGCCACCAGCAGAGATCTGAACACTGAAGCTTTCTTT. Translation gives CATSRDLNTEAFF. Looking up the rest from reference TRBV15 and TRBJ1-1 gives the full variable domain: DAMVIQNPRYQVTQFGKPVTLSCSQTLNHNVMYWYQQKSSQAPKLLFHYYDKDFNNEADTPDNFQSRRPNTSFCFLDIRSPGLGDTAMYLCATSRDLNTEAFFGQGTRLTVV.